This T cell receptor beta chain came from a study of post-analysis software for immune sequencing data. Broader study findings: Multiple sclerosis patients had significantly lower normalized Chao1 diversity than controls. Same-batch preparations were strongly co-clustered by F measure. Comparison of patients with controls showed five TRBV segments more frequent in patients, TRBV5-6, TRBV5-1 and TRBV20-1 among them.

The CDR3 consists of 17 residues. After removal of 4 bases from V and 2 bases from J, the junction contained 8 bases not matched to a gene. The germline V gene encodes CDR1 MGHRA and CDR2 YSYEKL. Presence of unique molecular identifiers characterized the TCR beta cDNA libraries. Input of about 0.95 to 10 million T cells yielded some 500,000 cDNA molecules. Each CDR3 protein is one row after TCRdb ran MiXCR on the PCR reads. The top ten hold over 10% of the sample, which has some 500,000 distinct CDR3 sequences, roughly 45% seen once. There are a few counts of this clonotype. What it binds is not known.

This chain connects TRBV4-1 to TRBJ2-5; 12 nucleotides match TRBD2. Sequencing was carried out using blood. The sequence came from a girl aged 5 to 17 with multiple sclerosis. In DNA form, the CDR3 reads TGCGCCAGCAGCCTCCTAGGACTAGCGGGGAAGCAAGAGACCCAGTACTTC. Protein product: CASSLLGLAGKQETQYF.